Listed below are T cell receptor beta chains from one sample, sequenced in a study of T cell responses to AZD1222 COVID-19 vaccine. Clones were read by immunoSEQ multiplex PCR, and TCRdb kept only the in-frame ones, dropping some. The sample shows about 270,000 clones, around 92% of them seen only once. The input for sequencing was peripheral blood, taken 28 days after the second AZD1222 dose. The receptors shown here come from an adult who received the AZD1222 COVID-19 vaccine. The CDR3 runs from the conserved cysteine through the conserved F or W. D genes are given only for firm matches. Where a row states a size, it is once, few, many or the class of an expanded clone; other rows omit it.

V gene,J gene,D gene,clone size,CDR3 DNA,CDR3 protein
TRBV2,TRBJ1-1,NA,once,TGTGCCAGCCGTCCTTGGGGCGCGGGGAACACTGAAGCTTTCTTT,CASRPWGAGNTEAFF
TRBV28,TRBJ1-6,NA,NA,TGTGCCAGCAGGGGAGGGGTGAACAATTCACCCCTCCACTTT,CASRGGVNNSPLHF
TRBV28,TRBJ2-7,NA,NA,TGTGCCAGCTCCTCCAGGGTCTACGAGCAGTACTTC,CASSSRVYEQYF
TRBV6-5,TRBJ1-6,NA,NA,TGTGCCAGCAGTTTTCTACAGGATTCACCCCTCCACTTT,CASSFLQDSPLHF
TRBV6-2/TRBV6-3,TRBJ2-1,NA,NA,TGTGCCAGCAGTTACTCGCAACTAGTGATTGTTCATGAGCAGTTCTTC,CASSYSQLVIVHEQFF
TRBV7-9,TRBJ2-3,NA,NA,TGTGCCAGCAGCCCATTCTTCCAGGGTACGCAGTATTTT,CASSPFFQGTQYF
TRBV7-2,TRBJ2-4,NA,NA,TGTGCCAGCAGCTTAAAGAAGGGGGGCATTCAGTACTTC,CASSLKKGGIQYF
TRBV11-2,TRBJ2-3,TRBD2,NA,TGTGCCAGCAGCCCTCTCAGGACTAGCCCAGATACGCAGTATTTT,CASSPLRTSPDTQYF
TRBV5-4,TRBJ1-1,NA,NA,TGTGCCAGCAGCCCCAGTCACCGACAGACTAATGAAGCTTTCTTT,CASSPSHRQTNEAFF
TRBV2,TRBJ1-5,TRBD1,NA,TGTGCCAGCAGTGCCCAAGGGGGCCTTTCTAGTCAGCCCCAGCATTTT,CASSAQGGLSSQPQHF
TRBV5-4,TRBJ1-2,TRBD1,NA,TGTGCCAGCAGCTTGGGCCGGGACAGCCTCTATGGCTACACCTTC,CASSLGRDSLYGYTF
TRBV5-1,TRBJ1-3,NA,NA,TGCGCCAGCAGCTTAGAAGGGATGTTGGGAAACACCATATATTTT,CASSLEGMLGNTIYF
TRBV5-1,TRBJ1-4,TRBD1,NA,TGCGCCAGCAGCCAACGGGACAGGGGGCAAGAAAAACTGTTTTTT,CASSQRDRGQEKLFF
TRBV7-9,TRBJ1-6,TRBD1,NA,TGTGCCAGCAGCTTAACCACGGGGACAGGGAGTTCACCCCTCCACTTT,CASSLTTGTGSSPLHF
TRBV7-9,TRBJ1-2,NA,NA,TGTGCCAGCAGCTTCGGGGGAAGGGACTATGGCTACACCTTC,CASSFGGRDYGYTF
TRBV27,TRBJ2-3,NA,NA,TGTGCCAGCAGTTTCTCCAGGGGAACAGATACGCAGTATTTT,CASSFSRGTDTQYF
TRBV2,TRBJ1-5,NA,NA,TGTGCCAGCAGTGAGCGACAGGAAAATCAGCCCCAGCATTTT,CASSERQENQPQHF
TRBV3-1/TRBV3-2,TRBJ1-1,NA,NA,TGTGCCAGCAGCCTATGGACCCTGGGAGGGACTGAAGCTTTCTTT,CASSLWTLGGTEAFF
TRBV6-5,TRBJ2-7,TRBD1,NA,TGTGCTTCAGCACGGGGACAGGGTGAGGAGCAGTACTTC,CASARGQGEEQYF
TRBV19,TRBJ1-3,NA,NA,TGTGCCAGTAGTATGAGGCAGTCATATTTCTCTGGAAACACCATATATTTT,CASSMRQSYFSGNTIYF
TRBV5-1,TRBJ1-1,NA,once,TGCGCCAGCAGGGAGACAAGCGAAGCTTTCTTT,CASRETSEAFF
TRBV2,TRBJ2-2,TRBD1,NA,TGTGCCAGCAGCCGGGACAGGGCCTCCACCGGGGAGCTGTTTTTT,CASSRDRASTGELFF
TRBV25-1,TRBJ2-3,NA,NA,TGTGCCAGCAGTGAATTCCGAGGATACACAGATACGCAGTATTTT,CASSEFRGYTDTQYF
TRBV5-6,TRBJ2-7,TRBD2,NA,TGTGCCAGCAGCTTCACGAAATCCTGGACTAGCGGGAGCGATGAGCAGTACTTC,CASSFTKSWTSGSDEQYF
TRBV6-1,TRBJ2-7,NA,NA,TGTGCCAGCAGTGAGAGAGGGTTCCCCTACGAGCAGTACTTC,CASSERGFPYEQYF
TRBV7-8,TRBJ2-7,NA,NA,TGTGCCAGCAGCCCCTTCCCGAGCGAGCAGTACTTC,CASSPFPSEQYF
TRBV2,TRBJ1-4,NA,NA,TGTGCCAGCAGGGGTGAGGCATTGGATAATGAAAAACTGTTTTTT,CASRGEALDNEKLFF
TRBV28,TRBJ2-7,NA,once,TGTGCCAGCAGTTTAGGAGGGGGCCCCTACGAGCAGTACTTC,CASSLGGGPYEQYF